These T cell receptor beta chains were read from a single sample in a study of OX40 agonist ivuxolimab in advanced cancers. Measured with immunoSEQ multiplex PCR; TCRdb has only the in-frame clones, and not every one. The table has about 80,000 clones, around 89% seen once. This sample comprised CD4+ or CD8+ T cells sorted from blood, obtained in a trial of the OX40 agonist ivuxolimab. The origin of the receptors is an adult with an advanced solid tumor such as melanoma, head and neck, liver or kidney cancer. CDR3s include the opening cysteine and the closing phenylalanine or tryptophan. The order of the fields is V gene, J gene, CDR3 protein.

v_gene: TRBV6-5; j_gene: TRBJ1-6; CDR3aa: CASSSTGVNSPLHF
v_gene: TRBV6-5; j_gene: TRBJ1-2; CDR3aa: CASSPGSSYGYTF
v_gene: TRBV4-1; j_gene: TRBJ1-2; CDR3aa: CASSQPRDSRAYGYTF
v_gene: TRBV11-2; j_gene: TRBJ1-2; CDR3aa: CASSSVRGGYGYTF
v_gene: TRBV6-1; j_gene: TRBJ1-6; CDR3aa: CASSLRNSPLHF
v_gene: TRBV7-8; j_gene: TRBJ1-1; CDR3aa: CASSLGPPKNRAFF
v_gene: TRBV18; j_gene: TRBJ1-5; CDR3aa: CASSRTGGDQPQHF
v_gene: TRBV7-2; j_gene: TRBJ2-7; CDR3aa: CASSLERTKNYEQYF
v_gene: TRBV7-9; j_gene: TRBJ1-1; CDR3aa: CASSLRDGKNTEAFF
v_gene: TRBV2; j_gene: TRBJ2-1; CDR3aa: CASSVQGRGNEQFF
v_gene: TRBV6-1; j_gene: TRBJ1-1; CDR3aa: CASSENREAFF
v_gene: TRBV9; j_gene: TRBJ1-2; CDR3aa: CASSRLSQGGYTF
v_gene: TRBV2; j_gene: TRBJ2-5; CDR3aa: CASSWDRGPGPAETQYF
v_gene: TRBV2; j_gene: TRBJ1-6; CDR3aa: CASTRPPTLPLHF
v_gene: TRBV5-1; j_gene: TRBJ2-1; CDR3aa: CASSPQGRGWGEQFF
v_gene: TRBV5-6; j_gene: TRBJ1-2; CDR3aa: CASSLVTPYGYTF
v_gene: TRBV19; j_gene: TRBJ2-1; CDR3aa: CASSIDRTRYEQFF
v_gene: TRBV7-9; j_gene: TRBJ2-1; CDR3aa: CASRRENNEQFF
v_gene: TRBV10-3; j_gene: TRBJ1-3; CDR3aa: CAISERRTDSGNTIYF